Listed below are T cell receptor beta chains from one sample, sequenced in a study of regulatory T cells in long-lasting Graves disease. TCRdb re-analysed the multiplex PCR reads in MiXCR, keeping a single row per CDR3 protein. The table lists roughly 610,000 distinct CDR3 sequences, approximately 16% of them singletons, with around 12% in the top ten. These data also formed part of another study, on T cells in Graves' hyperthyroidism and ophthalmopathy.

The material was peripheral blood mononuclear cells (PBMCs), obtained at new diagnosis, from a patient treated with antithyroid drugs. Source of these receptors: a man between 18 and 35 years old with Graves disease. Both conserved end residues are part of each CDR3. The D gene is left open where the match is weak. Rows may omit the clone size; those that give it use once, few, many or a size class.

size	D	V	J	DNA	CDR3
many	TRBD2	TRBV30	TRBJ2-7	TGTGCCTGGAGTGTAGCGGGGGGAGAGGGCTACGAGCAGTACTTC	CAWSVAGGEGYEQYF
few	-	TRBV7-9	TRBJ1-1	TGTGCCAGCAGCGCTCTGGGGGGGGCGCTGAACACTGAAGCTTTCTTT	CASSALGGALNTEAFF
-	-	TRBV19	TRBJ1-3	TGTGCCAGTACCCCGGGTGGGCCTGGAAACACCATATATTTT	CASTPGGPGNTIYF
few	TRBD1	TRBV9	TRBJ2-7	TGTGCCAGCAGCGTTGGTCAGGGGGTCTCCTACGAGCAGTACTTC	CASSVGQGVSYEQYF
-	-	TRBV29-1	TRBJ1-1	TGCAGCGGTGGACAGTCTGACTCCCCAGCTTTCTTT	CSGGQSDSPAFF
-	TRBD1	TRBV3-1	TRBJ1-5	TGTGCCAGCAGCCGGGGACAGGGGGCCGATCAGCCCCAGCATTTT	CASSRGQGADQPQHF
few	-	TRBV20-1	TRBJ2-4	TGCAGTGCTAGAGAGGTCGCGGGGCCTATTCTGTACTTC	CSAREVAGPILYF
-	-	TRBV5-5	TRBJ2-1	TGTGCCAGCGTACGGGACCTCGGTGAGCAGTTCTTC	CASVRDLGEQFF
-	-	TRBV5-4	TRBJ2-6	TGTGCCAGCAGCTTGGTCCATAGCTCTGGGGCCAACGTCCTGACTTTC	CASSLVHSSGANVLTF
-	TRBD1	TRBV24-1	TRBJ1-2	TGTGCCACCAGTGATCGGACAGGGGAAGGCTACACCTTC	CATSDRTGEGYTF
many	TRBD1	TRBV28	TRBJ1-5	TGTGCCAGCAGTTTAAGACAGGGGTGGGGCAATCAGCCCCAGCATTTT	CASSLRQGWGNQPQHF
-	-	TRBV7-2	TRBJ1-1	TGTGCCAGCAGAACCTCGGGAGGGGCCACTGAAGCTTTCTTT	CASRTSGGATEAFF
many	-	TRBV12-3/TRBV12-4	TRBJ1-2	TGTGCCAGCGAGTTTCTAACGAGACAGACCAAATCTAACTATGGCTACACCTTC	CASEFLTRQTKSNYGYTF
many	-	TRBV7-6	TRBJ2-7	TGTGCCAGCAGCTTAGCCCTCGGGGGGCGCGCCGAGCAGTACTTC	CASSLALGGRAEQYF
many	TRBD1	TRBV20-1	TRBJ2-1	TGCAGTGCTAGTAAGACAGGGACCAATGAGCAGTTCTTC	CSASKTGTNEQFF
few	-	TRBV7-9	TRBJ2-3	TGTGCCAGCAGTAAAGGAGGGCTCAGCACAGATACGCAGTATTTT	CASSKGGLSTDTQYF
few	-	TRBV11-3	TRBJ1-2	TGTGCCACTACGACAGAGAACTATGGCTACACCTTC	CATTTENYGYTF
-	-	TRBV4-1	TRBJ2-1	TGCGCCAGCAGCGGACTATCCGGAGGGCATGAGCAGTTCTTC	CASSGLSGGHEQFF
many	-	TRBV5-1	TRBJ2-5	TGCGCCAGCAGCCGACAGTCCCCGGAGACCCAGTACTTC	CASSRQSPETQYF
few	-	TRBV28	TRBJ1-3	TGTGCCAGCAGTTTGGGACGAAACACCATATATTTT	CASSLGRNTIYF
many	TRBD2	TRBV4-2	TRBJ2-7	TGTGCCAGCAGCCAAGATGGGACTAGCGGGAGCTACGAGCAGTACTTC	CASSQDGTSGSYEQYF
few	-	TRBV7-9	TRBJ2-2	TGTGCCAGCAGCCACAGGGTGGGGGCGCAGGACACCGGGGAGCTGTTTTTT	CASSHRVGAQDTGELFF
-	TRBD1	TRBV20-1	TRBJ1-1	TGCAGTGCCCGACAGGGGCAGTCTAACACTGAAGCTTTCTTT	CSARQGQSNTEAFF
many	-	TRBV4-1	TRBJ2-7	TGCGCCAGCAGCCAAGAGGCGGGCAAGGCCTACGAGCAGTACTTC	CASSQEAGKAYEQYF
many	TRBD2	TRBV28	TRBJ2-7	TGTGCCACCAGTAAAATAGCGGGAGGGAGCTCCTACGAGCAGTACTTC	CATSKIAGGSSYEQYF
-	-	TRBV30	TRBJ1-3	TGTGCCTGGAGTTCGGCACACTTCGGCTCTGGAAACACCATATATTTT	CAWSSAHFGSGNTIYF
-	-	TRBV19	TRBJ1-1	TGTGCCAGTAGTATGGCCAGGGTTTCCAACGGAGCTTTCTTT	CASSMARVSNGAFF
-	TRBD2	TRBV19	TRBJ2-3	TGTGCCAGTAGTATTGCCGGACTAGCGATCACAGATACGCAGTATTTT	CASSIAGLAITDTQYF
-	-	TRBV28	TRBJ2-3	TGTGCCAGCAGTCCCGATTGGGGAATCGGGAGAGCAGATACGCAGTATTTT	CASSPDWGIGRADTQYF
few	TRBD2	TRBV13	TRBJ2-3	TGTGCCAGCAGCCCCAGCGGGATTAGCACAGATACGCAGTATTTT	CASSPSGISTDTQYF
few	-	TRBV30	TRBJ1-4	TGTGCCTGTCCAGGACTTTATGAAAAACTGTTTTTT	CACPGLYEKLFF
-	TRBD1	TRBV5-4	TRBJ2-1	TGTGCCAGCAGCCCCTGGGACAGGGTTATAGATGAGCAGTTCTTC	CASSPWDRVIDEQFF
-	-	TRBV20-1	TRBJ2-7	TGCAGTGCTATACTAGCTGTTGCAGTCGGCGAGCAGTACTTC	CSAILAVAVGEQYF